A single sample is the source of the 15 T cell receptor beta chains below, sequenced in a study of blood T cells in healthy people across ages (dated by TCRdb to between 2014 and 2017). Library method: 5' RACE. Sequencing instrument: Illumina HiSeq 2500. A second PCR of about 7 to 12 cycles was performed with a sample-barcoded 5' primer and a J-beta primer mix. TCRdb trimmed the raw reads at Q25, called clones with MiXCR and kept productive beta chains. Entries are consolidated by CDR3 protein sequence, retaining the most common genes and DNA. The table for this sample lists 780,000 or so distinct CDR3 sequences; more than 55% of them were counted only once. The top ten constitute 25% to 30% of the sample. Sequencing was done on a sample of blood. The receptors were gathered from a man aged 40-55 years in good health.

The table lists this clonotype with a few counts. The V and J genes are TRBV7-9 and TRBJ2-7; 8 bases fit TRBD1. The CDR3 totals 12 residues. In germline, CDR1 is SEHNR, CDR2 FQNEAQ (reference sequence). Trimming at V came to 5 bases and at J to 5 bases, leaving 2 bases not matched to a gene. The CDR3 sequence is CASSPDRDEQYF. CDR3 DNA: TGTGCCAGCAGCCCGGACAGGGACGAGCAGTACTTC.

The V gene is TRBV10-3, the J gene TRBJ2-7; no clear D gene. Trimming shortened V by 2 bases and J by 2 bases, and 7 bases separated the two germline ends. Germline CDR1 ENHRY, CDR2 SYGVKD. The CDR3 sequence is 13 residues long. The CDR3 nucleotides read TGTGCCATCAGTGAGGGGCAGCCCTACGAGCAGTACTTC. It translates to CAISEGQPYEQYF.

This clonotype showed up just a few times. This sequence joins TRBV6-2 or TRBV6-3 and TRBJ2-3; 8 positions agree with TRBD2. In germline, CDR1 is MNHEY, CDR2 SVGEGT. The trim removed 8 bases at V and 0 bases at J, leaving 1 base unmatched. The CDR3 is 13 amino acids. This CDR3 is CASREGSTDTQYF. DNA of the CDR3: TGTGCCAGCCGGGAGGGTAGCACAGATACGCAGTATTTT.

The chain couples TRBV29-1 to TRBJ2-5; either TRBD1 or TRBD2 may fit D (5 bases each). The CDR3 is 13 residues long. Germline values: CDR1 SQVTM, CDR2 ANQGSEA. The germline V and J ends were trimmed by 6 bases and 11 bases, with 22 bases remaining between them. Written as DNA, the CDR3 is TGCAGCGTACGGGACGAACCTTACAATGAGCAGTACTTC. This translates into CSVRDEPYNEQYF.

This clonotype was recorded many times. This rearrangement joins TRBV20-1 to TRBJ2-3; no firm D call. The ends were cut back, 2 bases at V and 4 bases at J, with 10 bases in the middle. In germline, CDR1 is DFQATT, CDR2 SNEGSKA (reference sequence). The CDR3 covers 13 residues. The CDR3 DNA follows: TGCAGTGCTAGAAGGTTCGCCGCAGATACGCAGTATTTT. This codes for CSARRFAADTQYF.

DNA for the CDR3: TGTGCCAGCAACCAAGGACAGGGGGGTAGTGGCTACACCTTC. Protein: CASNQGQGGSGYTF. V usage is TRBV28 and J usage is TRBJ1-2, with 10 bases fitting TRBD1. The ends lost 7 bases at V and 7 bases at J; junction bases unmatched: 9. CDR1 MDHEN and CDR2 SYDVKM come from the germline V gene. The CDR3 has 14 residues.

The chain employs TRBV10-3 and TRBJ1-6, with 7 positions matching TRBD1. The CDR3 is 14 residues long. Per the germline V gene, CDR1 is ENHRY and CDR2 is SYGVKD. DNA of the CDR3: TGTGCTGGGCGAACCGGGACAGAAGGGTCACCCCTCCACTTT. This codes for CAGRTGTEGSPLHF.

This CDR3 reads CASSQDVGRDYNEQFF. The DNA for the CDR3 is TGTGCCAGCAGCCAAGATGTGGGGCGTGACTACAATGAGCAGTTCTTC. The rearrangement joins TRBV3-1 to TRBJ2-1; a weak D match, TRBD1 (5 bases). The CDR3 is 16 amino acids. From germline, CDR1 is LGHDT and CDR2 YNNKEL (reference sequence). Trimming stripped 0 bases from V and 3 bases from J, with 12 bases between.

The chain is built from TRBV28 and TRBJ2-4; the D gene is possibly TRBD2 (5 bases). The J call may be incorrect, as the DNA end agrees better with TRBJ2-7. CDR3 size: 15 residues. Germline CDR1 reads MDHEN; CDR2 reads SYDVKM. The CDR3 DNA is TGTGCCAGCAGTTCACAACGGGGAGAGCGGCGCGAGCAGTACTTC. Protein: CASSSQRGERREQYF.

This clonotype showed up just a few times. Here the CDR3 DNA reads TGTGCCAGCAGTGAATGGGGGGTTCAGCCCCAGCATTTT. Its translation: CASSEWGVQPQHF. The V and J genes are TRBV6-1 and TRBJ1-5; D might be TRBD1 (5 bases). The CDR3 length is 13 residues. Germline loops: CDR1 MNHNS, CDR2 SASEGT. Trimming stripped 2 bases from V and 6 bases from J, with 8 bases between.

The J gene is TRBJ1-2, the V gene TRBV27; D possibly corresponds to TRBD1 (5 bases). Germline-derived CDR1 and CDR2 are MNHEY and SMNVEV (reference sequence). The V end was cut by 6 bases, the J end by 4 bases, with 18 bases between. This CDR3 region has 15 residues. CDR3 in DNA: TGTGCCAGCAGCCTCGCAGGGTCCCCTTTCTATGGCTACACCTTC. Amino acids: CASSLAGSPFYGYTF.

The chain joins TRBV28 to TRBJ2-7, with a tentative D call TRBD1 (5 bases). This CDR3 spans 13 amino acids. The V and J ends lost 2 bases and 3 bases respectively, with 8 bases between them. CDR1 is MDHEN and CDR2 is SYDVKM in the germline V gene. CDR3 sequence reads: CASSLRGNYEQYF. The CDR3 nucleotides are TGTGCCAGCAGTTTAAGGGGTAACTACGAGCAGTACTTC.

V is TRBV2 and J is TRBJ1-1; TRBD1 matches at 7 bases. CDR1 and CDR2 from the germline V gene are SNHLY and FYNNEI. CDR3 length equals 20 residues. With 4 bases clipped from V and 3 bases from J, the junction kept 23 bases outside the gene matches. The chain's CDR3 is CASSAAGGFRVFLLDTEAFF. CDR3 sequence (DNA): TGTGCCAGCAGTGCGGCAGGGGGTTTCCGAGTGTTCCTTCTAGACACTGAAGCTTTCTTT.

The genes are TRBV25-1 and TRBJ2-5; D not resolved. CDR1 is MGHDK, CDR2 SYGVNS, per germline. Trimming left V 2 bases short and J 11 bases short, with 9 bases between. This CDR3 contains 11 residues. CDR3 region: CASSEGMGQYF. CDR3 nucleotides: TGTGCCAGCAGTGAAGGTATGGGGCAGTACTTC.

The J gene is TRBJ2-1, the V gene TRBV29-1, with no clear D. The assigned J gene may be wrong: the sequence end matches TRBJ2-7 better. This CDR3 contains 12 residues. Germline-derived CDR1 and CDR2 are SQVTM and ANQGSEA. CDR3 region: CSVELSHNEQYF. CDR3 DNA: TGCAGCGTTGAGCTATCTCACAATGAGCAGTACTTC.